The 11 T cell receptor beta chains given below trace back to one sample, sequenced in a study of cytomegalovirus exposure and HLA in healthy donors. PCR primers comprised 60 Vbeta and 13 Jbeta primers. The method was immunoSEQ multiplex PCR; TCRdb's version includes in-frame clones alone and lacks a portion of them. The repertoire holds 50,000 to 60,000 clones, with roughly 81% as singletons. The sequenced sample was PBMCs. The receptors were sampled from a woman between 35 and 50 years old in good health and CMV-seropositive.

V and J are TRBV5-4 and TRBJ2-5; a weak D match, TRBD1 (6 bases). Germline lookup yields CDR1 SGHNT and CDR2 YYREEE (reference sequence). V was trimmed by 0 bases and J by 5 bases, leaving 14 bases between them. The CDR3 length is 15 residues. The CDR3 is CASSLDTNRAETQYF. The CDR3 coding sequence is TGTGCCAGCAGCTTGGATACCAACAGGGCTGAGACCCAGTACTTC.

The CDR3 sequence is CASSAGTGGDEQFF. Here the CDR3 DNA reads TGTGCCAGCAGCGCCGGGACAGGGGGCGATGAGCAGTTCTTC. V usage is TRBV13 and J usage is TRBJ2-1; 12 bases line up with TRBD1. Trimming cost V 5 bases and J 8 bases; bases outside gene matches: 4. The CDR3 runs 14 residues. Germline lookup yields CDR1 PRHDT and CDR2 FYEKMQ (reference sequence).

The genes are TRBV9 and TRBJ2-7; TRBD2 agrees at 10 bases. J gave up 3 bases and V 0 bases, and 3 bases lay outside the gene matches. Germline loops: CDR1 SGDLS, CDR2 YYNGEE. The CDR3 runs 15 residues. The CDR3 DNA reads TGTGCCAGCAGCGTAGCAGGGACTAGCGACTACGAGCAGTACTTC. The encoded protein is CASSVAGTSDYEQYF.

This chain uses TRBV7-9 with TRBJ1-4; TRBD1 aligns across 7 bases. The CDR3 contains 13 residues. Germline V gene sequence: CDR1 SEHNR, CDR2 FQNEAQ (reference sequence). Trimming took 8 bases from V and 4 from J; bases not matched to a gene: 4. The CDR3 protein is CASLRQGNEKLFF. The CDR3 nucleotides read TGTGCCAGCCTGAGACAGGGTAATGAAAAACTGTTTTTT.

This clone was picked up a small number of times. The gene calls are TRBV10-3 and TRBJ2-7; possibly TRBD1 for D (6 bases). This CDR3 has 14 amino acids. Looked up from germline, CDR1 is ENHRY and CDR2 is SYGVKD. V was shortened by 4 bases and J by 0 bases, with 10 bases between the two germline ends. The CDR3 DNA reads TGTGCCATCAGTGTCGAGGACAGCTCCTACGAGCAGTACTTC. Translating gives CAISVEDSSYEQYF.

The chain uses TRBV11-2 and TRBJ2-3; D may be TRBD1 (6 bases). The germline V and J ends were trimmed by 5 bases and 8 bases, with 17 bases remaining between them. The CDR3 spans 14 residues. CDR1 is SGHAT and CDR2 is FQNNGV in the germline V gene. CDR3 protein: CASSPVTGTGTQYF. In nucleotides, the CDR3 is TGTGCCAGCAGCCCTGTCACAGGGACGGGTACGCAGTATTTT.

The J gene is TRBJ1-6, the V gene TRBV11-2, with 7 bases lining up with TRBD1. Germline CDR1 reads SGHAT; CDR2 reads FQNNGV. This CDR3 has 15 amino acids. The J segment lost 6 bases and the V segment lost 1 base, leaving 3 bases of the junction unmatched. The CDR3: CASSLAGTANSPLHF. CDR3 DNA: TGTGCCAGCAGCTTAGCGGGGACAGCTAATTCACCCCTCCACTTT.

V and J are TRBV9 and TRBJ1-1; no clear D. CDR1 and CDR2 (germline): SGDLS, YYNGEE. V gave up 2 bases and J gave up 0 bases, with 8 bases separating them. The CDR3 consists of 14 residues. The CDR3 sequence: CASSVGNLNTEAFF. The CDR3 bases are TGTGCCAGCAGCGTCGGGAATCTGAACACTGAAGCTTTCTTT.

The chain employs TRBV6-6 and TRBJ1-2, with TRBD1 matching 10 bases. Germline-derived CDR1 and CDR2 are MNHNY and SVGAGI (reference sequence). This CDR3 region has 13 residues. V dropped 0 bases and J dropped 10; count of bases not matched to a gene: 2. The CDR3 DNA is TGTGCCAGCAGTTACTCGGGACAGGGGTCCTACACCTTC. This gives the protein CASSYSGQGSYTF.

The genes are TRBV4-3 and TRBJ2-6, with a weak D call TRBD1 (5 bases). This CDR3 has 18 residues. Germline V CDR1 and CDR2: LGHNA, YSLEER. Trimming removed 0 bases at V and 1 base at J, with 13 bases between. CDR3 loop: CASSQDPPAGSGANVLTF. The CDR3 DNA reads as TGCGCCAGCAGCCAAGATCCCCCCGCAGGGTCTGGGGCCAACGTCCTGACTTTC.

V usage is TRBV19 and J usage is TRBJ2-1; D is perhaps TRBD2 (5 bases). Per germline, CDR1 LNHDA and CDR2 SQIVND (reference sequence). V lost 7 bases to trimming and J lost 0 bases, with 10 bases between them. This CDR3 has 14 residues. The CDR3, as DNA: TGTGCCAGTAACACGGGGAGCTCCTACAATGAGCAGTTCTTC. It translates to CASNTGSSYNEQFF.